Shown below are 27 T cell receptor beta chains from a single sample sequenced in a study of OX40 agonist ivuxolimab in advanced cancers. The protocol was immunoSEQ multiplex PCR, while the TCRdb copy is restricted to in-frame clones and leaves out a portion. The data hold 9,500 to 13,000 clones, with roughly 70% observed a single time. The sequences come from CD4+ or CD8+ T cells sorted from blood, collected in a trial of the OX40 agonist ivuxolimab. The receptors were gathered from an adult with an advanced solid tumor such as melanoma, head and neck, liver or kidney cancer.

The J gene is TRBJ2-3, the V gene TRBV6-1; a weak D match, TRBD2 (6 bases). The CDR3 covers 15 residues. Deletions cut 0 bases from V and 0 bases from J, with 7 bases between. The germline CDR1 and CDR2 sequences are MNHNS and SASEGT. CDR3: CASSEARGSTDTQYF. CDR3 nucleotides: TGTGCCAGCAGTGAAGCGCGGGGTAGCACAGATACGCAGTATTTT.

The V call is TRBV7-2, the J call TRBJ2-7, with TRBD1 matching over 7 bases. The germline V gene has CDR1 SGHTA and CDR2 FQGNSA. The CDR3 sequence is 14 residues long. The ends lost 7 bases at V and 5 bases at J; junction bases unmatched: 11. The CDR3 sequence: CASNPTGVDNEQYF. DNA of the CDR3: TGTGCCAGCAACCCAACAGGGGTGGACAACGAGCAGTACTTC.

This sequence joins TRBV14 and TRBJ2-3, with a tentative D call TRBD2 (6 bases). This CDR3 region has 14 residues. Trimming pared 3 bases from V and 5 bases from J, leaving 12 bases between. Germline V lookup: CDR1 SGHDN, CDR2 FVKESK. Here the CDR3 DNA reads TGTGCCAGCAGCCATAGGGACTTCGGAGATACGCAGTATTTT. Translating it yields CASSHRDFGDTQYF.

This clone was counted a single time. The rearrangement links TRBV4-3 to TRBJ2-1; TRBD1 or TRBD2 may be the D gene (5 bases each). The V end lost 1 base, the J end lost 8 bases, and 15 bases lay between the germline ends. CDR3 length equals 15 residues. The V gene's germline CDR1 is LGHNA and CDR2 YSLEER. In nucleotides, the CDR3 is TGCGCCAGCAGCCAAGTTGACTACGGGACCCATGAGCAGTTCTTC. Its protein is CASSQVDYGTHEQFF.

This clone is classed as large (0.1 to 1%). CDR3 sequence: CASSWGAGGLTGELFF. In DNA, the CDR3 is TGTGCCAGCAGTTGGGGCGCGGGAGGTTTGACCGGGGAGCTGTTTTTT. This chain links TRBV27 with TRBJ2-2, with 8 positions matching TRBD2. Germline V lookup: CDR1 MNHEY, CDR2 SMNVEV (reference sequence). Losses at the gene ends were 4 bases for V and 5 bases for J; bases not matched to a gene: 9. The CDR3 extends over 16 amino acids.

The chain couples TRBV7-6 to TRBJ2-3, with D maybe TRBD2 (5 bases). CDR1 and CDR2 (germline): SGHVS, FNYEAQ. Trimming removed 0 bases at V and 1 base at J, with 11 bases between. The CDR3 is made up of 16 amino acids. The chain's CDR3 is CASSLAIGRGTDTQYF. The CDR3 coding sequence is TGTGCCAGCAGCTTAGCGATAGGGAGAGGCACAGATACGCAGTATTTT.

The chain is built from TRBV27 and TRBJ2-7; 12 bases match TRBD2. V was pared by 4 bases and J by 3 bases, with 4 bases of the junction left unmatched. The CDR3 has 15 amino acids. Germline V CDR1 and CDR2: MNHEY, SMNVEV (reference sequence). The CDR3 is CASSWGLAGFYEQYF. CDR3 bases: TGTGCCAGCAGTTGGGGACTAGCGGGCTTCTACGAGCAGTACTTC.

The gene calls are TRBV7-3 and TRBJ2-7, with D hard to call. Per the germline V gene, CDR1 is SGHTA and CDR2 is FQGTGA. This CDR3 has 13 residues. V lost 2 bases, J lost 5 bases, and 10 bases lay in between. The CDR3 is CASSLGYSDEQYF. The CDR3 DNA sequence: TGTGCCAGCAGCTTAGGATACAGTGACGAGCAGTACTTC.

This clone was detected only a few times. J is TRBJ2-4 and V is TRBV27; D possibly corresponds to TRBD2 (6 bases). V lost 0 bases to trimming and J lost 0 bases, with 12 bases between them. The CDR3 loop spans 17 amino acids. Germline CDR1 and CDR2: MNHEY and SMNVEV (reference sequence). The CDR3 bases are TGTGCCAGCAGTTTATCATTGGGGGGACCAGCCAAAAACATTCAGTACTTC. As protein: CASSLSLGGPAKNIQYF.

V usage is TRBV7-9 and J usage is TRBJ2-2; a weak D match, TRBD2 (5 bases). CDR1 and CDR2 from the germline V gene are SEHNR and FQNEAQ (reference sequence). Trimming pared 0 bases from V and 2 bases from J, leaving 10 bases between. This CDR3 spans 16 amino acids. The CDR3 sequence: CASSLADYLNTGELFF. The CDR3 nucleotides are TGTGCCAGCAGCTTAGCTGACTACCTAAACACCGGGGAGCTGTTTTTT.

This clone was counted once. The rearrangement uses TRBV27 and TRBJ2-5; 8 positions match TRBD2. V was clipped by 5 bases and J by 4 bases; unmatched bases: 9. This CDR3 contains 15 residues. The germline gives CDR1 MNHEY, CDR2 SMNVEV (reference sequence). The CDR3 sequence is CASSPSGSAGETQYF. The DNA for the CDR3 is TGTGCCAGCAGTCCTAGCGGGTCGGCGGGAGAGACCCAGTACTTC.

The rearrangement joins TRBV30 to TRBJ2-7; D is unresolved. Germline CDR1 is GTSNPN and CDR2 is SVGIG (reference sequence). The V end lost 5 bases, the J end lost 7 bases, and 18 bases lay between the germline ends. The CDR3 covers 13 residues. CDR3 region: CAWHSPPKREQYF. In DNA, the CDR3 is TGTGCCTGGCACAGTCCCCCTAAGAGGGAGCAGTACTTC.

This clone has just a few counts. This chain links TRBV4-2 with TRBJ2-1, with 9 bases aligning to TRBD2. CDR1 is LGHNA and CDR2 is YNFKEQ in the germline V gene. V gave up 0 bases and J gave up 6 bases; unmatched junction bases: 12. There are 18 residues in the CDR3. The CDR3 region has the DNA TGTGCCAGCAGCCAAGATCGGCCAGGTACTAGCGGGTCCAATGAGCAGTTCTTC. The encoded protein is CASSQDRPGTSGSNEQFF.

V usage is TRBV7-9 and J usage is TRBJ1-2; D is unresolved. CDR3 length equals 13 residues. V lost 3 bases and J 8 bases, leaving 13 bases between the germline ends. Germline V CDR1 and CDR2: SEHNR, FQNEAQ (reference sequence). This CDR3 reads CASSFSDSEGYTF. The CDR3 coding sequence is TGTGCCAGCAGCTTTTCTGATTCTGAGGGCTACACCTTC.

CDR3 nucleotides: TGTGCCAGCAGCTACTCCGGGACGGACTACGAGCAGTACTTC. It codes for CASSYSGTDYEQYF. The genes are TRBV7-8 and TRBJ2-7; possibly TRBD1 or TRBD2 for D (5 bases each). V lost 4 bases, J lost 3 bases, and 13 bases lay in between. This CDR3 spans 14 amino acids. Germline V gene lookup returns CDR1 SGHVS and CDR2 FQNEAQ.

The CDR3 region has the DNA TGTGCCAGCAGCTTATTGAGCGGCATCTACGAGCAGTACTTC. This sequence encodes CASSLLSGIYEQYF. The V gene is TRBV7-8, the J gene TRBJ2-7, with a tentative D call TRBD2 (5 bases). The ends were cut back, 2 bases at V and 3 bases at J, with 11 bases in the middle. CDR1 and CDR2 from the germline V gene are SGHVS and FQNEAQ. This CDR3 is built from 14 residues.

A few counts support this clone. The chain joins TRBV29-1 to TRBJ1-3; TRBD1 aligns across 10 bases. The CDR3 has 14 amino acids. Germline CDR1 is SQVTM and CDR2 is ANQGSEA. The junction had 8 bases not matched to a gene; V was cut back by 4 bases and J by 8 bases. CDR3 sequence reads: CSVGMTGGVDTIYF. CDR3 DNA: TGCAGCGTTGGGATGACAGGGGGCGTGGACACCATATATTTT.

In this sample, this clone turned up a few times. The chain links TRBV4-1 to TRBJ1-5, with D maybe TRBD1 (5 bases). Germline V gene sequence: CDR1 MGHRA, CDR2 YSYEKL. The CDR3 totals 17 residues. Trimming removed 4 bases from V and 0 bases from J, with 16 bases in between. The CDR3 DNA follows: TGCGCCAGCAGCCGGGACGGACGGTCCTATAGCAATCAGCCCCAGCATTTT. Translating gives CASSRDGRSYSNQPQHF.

This sequence joins TRBV18 and TRBJ2-7, with D perhaps TRBD1 (6 bases). This CDR3 spans 14 amino acids. Trimming pared 3 bases from V and 1 base from J, leaving 10 bases between. Germline lookup yields CDR1 KGHSH and CDR2 LQKENI. CDR3 sequence: CASSPRDTSYEQYF. The CDR3 DNA reads as TGTGCCAGCTCACCCCGGGACACTTCCTACGAGCAGTACTTC.

The rearrangement links TRBV27 to TRBJ2-7; D unclear. CDR3 length equals 14 residues. From germline, CDR1 is MNHEY and CDR2 SMNVEV (reference sequence). V shed 4 bases and J shed 4 bases, with 14 bases lying between them. For the CDR3, the DNA is TGTGCCAGCAGTTCTACCTCGGGTGGGTACGAGCAGTACTTC. As protein: CASSSTSGGYEQYF.

About this clone: A read error may account for a junction end that differs from germline. This chain uses TRBV28 with TRBJ2-7, with TRBD1 matching over 7 bases. Germline V gives CDR1 MDHEN, CDR2 SYDVKM. This CDR3 contains 14 residues. For the CDR3, the DNA is TGTGCCAGCAGTTTAAGGGGACAGATCTACGAACAGTACTTC. The encoded protein is CASSLRGQIYEQYF.

The rearrangement uses TRBV27 and TRBJ1-5; D gene ambiguous. From germline, CDR1 is MNHEY and CDR2 SMNVEV (reference sequence). The V end was cut by 6 bases, the J end by 6 bases, with 12 bases between. The CDR3 loop spans 13 amino acids. The CDR3 protein is CASSSGRLQPQHF. As DNA, the CDR3 is TGTGCCAGCAGCTCCGGACGGCTTCAGCCCCAGCATTTT.

This clone was found a few times. The chain carries TRBV2 and TRBJ1-2; D perhaps matches TRBD1 (6 bases). The V and J ends lost 9 bases and 6 bases respectively, with 14 bases between them. This CDR3 contains 12 residues. CDR1 is SNHLY and CDR2 is FYNNEI in the germline V gene. CDR3 region: CARDSGVDGYTF. The CDR3 DNA reads TGTGCCAGGGACAGCGGGGTCGATGGCTACACCTTC.

This clone is large (0.1 to 1%) by share. The CDR3 nucleotides are TGTGCCAGCAGCGACCCGGGACAGGGCTTTTTGGGCGAGCAGTACTTC. It codes for CASSDPGQGFLGEQYF. The chain recombines TRBV5-5 with TRBJ2-7; 9 positions match TRBD1. J gave up 6 bases and V 4 bases, and 14 bases lay outside the gene matches. CDR3 size: 16 residues. CDR1 is SGHKS and CDR2 is YYEKEE in the germline V gene (reference sequence).

The gene calls are TRBV11-2 and TRBJ2-7; D is unresolved. This CDR3 region has 15 residues. V was clipped by 2 bases and J by 3 bases, with 14 bases between them. In germline, CDR1 is SGHAT, CDR2 FQNNGV. In nucleotides, the CDR3 is TGTGCCAGCAGCTTAACGGACCTAACTGGCTACGAGCAGTACTTC. Translation: CASSLTDLTGYEQYF.

V gene TRBV7-9 combines with J gene TRBJ2-6; D gene uncertain. Germline V gene data show CDR1 as SEHNR and CDR2 as FQNEAQ (reference sequence). V lost 7 bases, J lost 0 bases, and 7 bases lay in between. The CDR3 sequence is 14 residues long. Here the CDR3 reads CASTTVSGANVLTF. CDR3 nucleotide sequence: TGTGCCAGCACCACAGTCTCTGGGGCCAACGTCCTGACTTTC.

The V and J genes are TRBV7-7 and TRBJ2-3, with 7 bases lining up with TRBD1. Per germline, CDR1 SSHAT and CDR2 FNYEAQ (reference sequence). With V trimmed by 5 bases and J by 3 bases, 14 bases remained unmatched. This CDR3 has 17 residues. The CDR3 region is CASSLKQGQIMTDTQYF. The CDR3 DNA reads as TGTGCCAGCAGCCTTAAACAGGGGCAAATTATGACAGATACGCAGTATTTT.